What follows are 15 T cell receptor beta chains derived from one specimen sequenced in a study of shared clonotypes between healthy human individuals. The assay was immunoSEQ multiplex PCR, and TCRdb's table has in-frame clones only and misses some. The sample includes over 850,000 clones, approximately 80% of them seen just once. Sequences were obtained from memory CD4+ T cells from PBMCs. Documented subset: CD45RA-negative fraction. The receptors derive from a man aged 18 to 29 in good health. Some clones in this sample may be carry-over from other donors' samples.

Concerning this clone itself: Other nucleotide sequences in the sample specify the same CDR3. The rearrangement uses TRBV19 and TRBJ2-2, with D hard to call. The CDR3 totals 12 residues. The V end was cut by 5 bases, the J end by 2 bases, with 3 bases between. Germline CDR1 is LNHDA and CDR2 is SQIVND (reference sequence). In nucleotides, the CDR3 is TGTGCCAGTAGTCTAAACACCGGGGAGCTGTTTTTT. Translation: CASSLNTGELFF.

This chain joins TRBV9 and TRBJ2-7; D possibly corresponds to TRBD2 (6 bases). The germline V gene has CDR1 SGDLS and CDR2 YYNGEE. V shed 4 bases and J shed 5 bases, with 16 bases lying between them. This CDR3 contains 14 residues. The CDR3 region is CASSPSAGSNEQYF. The CDR3 DNA reads TGTGCCAGCAGCCCTTCTGCGGGAAGTAACGAGCAGTACTTC.

This clone came up many times. This rearrangement joins TRBV12-2 to TRBJ1-4; TRBD1 was called by the table and not checked on the DNA. TRBV12-2 is a pseudogene locus. This CDR3 spans 18 amino acids. CDR3 residues: CASRLLYGPEPPGEKLFF. CDR3 bases: TGTGCAAGTCGCTTACTGTACGGTCCGGAACCTCCAGGGGAAAAACTGTTTTTT.

This clone has more than one count but fewer than ten. The chain couples TRBV18 to TRBJ1-1, with D possibly TRBD1 on 6 matching bases. CDR1 is KGHSH, CDR2 LQKENI, per germline. The CDR3 has 12 amino acids. V gave up 2 bases and J gave up 7 bases, with 8 bases separating them. CDR3 in DNA: TGTGCCAGCTCACCAAGGACAGATGAAGCTTTCTTT. Translated: CASSPRTDEAFF. Filled out from reference TRBV18 and TRBJ1-1, the complete variable domain reads NAGVMQNPRHLVRRRGQEARLRCSPMKGHSHVYWYRQLPEEGLKFMVYLQKENIIDESGMPKERFSAEFPKEGPSILRIQQVVRGDSAAYFCASSPRTDEAFFGQGTRLTVV.

This clone has only a few counts. This sequence joins TRBV28 and TRBJ1-4, with D perhaps matching TRBD1 (5 bases). The germline CDR1 and CDR2 sequences are MDHEN and SYDVKM. The CDR3 totals 16 residues. Trimming pared 4 bases from V and 0 bases from J, leaving 12 bases between. CDR3 sequence reads: CASSSSPTATNEKLFF. CDR3 nucleotides: TGTGCCAGCAGTTCCAGCCCGACAGCAACTAATGAAAAACTGTTTTTT.

V gene TRBV2 combines with J gene TRBJ2-5; D ambiguous. The CDR3 length is 14 residues. Trimming took 3 bases from V and 2 from J, leaving 10 bases between them. Germline assignment: CDR1 SNHLY and CDR2 FYNNEI. CDR3 sequence (DNA): TGTGCCAGCAGTGATCCCATGCTTCAAGAGACCCAGTACTTC. It codes for CASSDPMLQETQYF.

The chain has TRBV7-9 and TRBJ2-3, with 9 bases aligning to TRBD1. J lost 3 bases, V lost 5 bases, and 6 bases had no gene match. Germline values: CDR1 SEHNR, CDR2 FQNEAQ (reference sequence). The CDR3 loop spans 15 amino acids. In nucleotides, the CDR3 is TGTGCCAGCAGCCCCGCCGGACAGGGGACAGATACGCAGTATTTT. Protein sequence: CASSPAGQGTDTQYF.

The chain couples TRBV19 to TRBJ2-5; 10 nucleotides match TRBD1. The CDR3 is 14 amino acids. Trimming cost V 6 bases and J 4 bases; bases outside gene matches: 5. The V gene's germline CDR1 is LNHDA and CDR2 SQIVND (reference sequence). CDR3: CASRRDRGGETQYF. The CDR3 coding sequence is TGTGCCAGTAGACGGGACAGGGGAGGAGAGACCCAGTACTTC.

The CDR3 coding sequence is TGTGCCAGCAGAACAGGGGGCCGTGGCTACACCTTC. Encoded protein: CASRTGGRGYTF. V gene TRBV2 combines with J gene TRBJ1-2, with 9 bases aligning to TRBD1. V dropped 6 bases and J dropped 7; count of bases not matched to a gene: 3. Germline CDR1 reads SNHLY; CDR2 reads FYNNEI. The CDR3 consists of 12 residues.

This chain uses TRBV6-1 with TRBJ2-2, with D possibly matching TRBD2 (6 bases). Germline CDR1 is MNHNS and CDR2 is SASEGT. The V end lost 3 bases, the J end lost 2 bases, and 13 bases lay between the germline ends. The length of the CDR3 is 16 residues. The CDR3 region is CASSDKLAYNTGELFF. The CDR3 DNA reads TGTGCCAGCAGTGATAAACTAGCCTACAACACCGGGGAGCTGTTTTTT.

The genes are TRBV2 and TRBJ2-7; D remains ambiguous. The CDR3 covers 12 residues. Germline CDR1 reads SNHLY; CDR2 reads FYNNEI. Trimming stripped 3 bases from V and 2 bases from J, with 5 bases between. The DNA for the CDR3 is TGTGCCAGCAGTGATAGACCCTACGAGCAGTACTTC. Protein sequence: CASSDRPYEQYF.

For this clone: The same CDR3 arises from other DNA sequences in this sample as well. The J gene is TRBJ2-2, the V gene TRBV5-1, with 8 bases that match TRBD2. The V segment lost 0 bases and the J segment 5 bases; nucleotides outside the gene matches: 3. Germline loops: CDR1 SGHRS, CDR2 YFSETQ. The CDR3 spans 15 residues. The chain's CDR3 is CASSLVAGGTGELFF. The CDR3 bases are TGCGCCAGCAGCTTGGTGGCGGGGGGAACCGGGGAGCTGTTTTTT.

The chain uses TRBV29-1 and TRBJ2-7; no reliable D call. V lost 7 bases to trimming and J lost 4 bases, with 14 bases between them. The V gene's germline CDR1 is SQVTM and CDR2 ANQGSEA. There are 12 residues in the CDR3. CDR3 DNA sequence: TGCAGCGCCCGACAAGACCGGTACGAGCAGTACTTC. Translation gives CSARQDRYEQYF.

The rearrangement uses TRBV5-1 and TRBJ2-5; D gene ambiguous. V lost 2 bases and J 4 bases, leaving 6 bases between the germline ends. Germline V gene data show CDR1 as SGHRS and CDR2 as YFSETQ. This CDR3 contains 12 residues. The CDR3 DNA follows: TGCGCCAGCAGCTTCGGGTTAGAGACCCAGTACTTC. It translates to CASSFGLETQYF.

This clone was seen just once. The rearrangement links TRBV9 to TRBJ1-3; 10 positions agree with TRBD1. The CDR3 loop spans 15 amino acids. J gave up 6 bases and V 0 bases, and 3 bases lay outside the gene matches. In germline, CDR1 is SGDLS, CDR2 YYNGEE. The CDR3 sequence is CASSVGGTGVNTIYF. The CDR3 DNA sequence: TGTGCCAGCAGCGTAGGCGGGACAGGGGTAAACACCATATATTTT.